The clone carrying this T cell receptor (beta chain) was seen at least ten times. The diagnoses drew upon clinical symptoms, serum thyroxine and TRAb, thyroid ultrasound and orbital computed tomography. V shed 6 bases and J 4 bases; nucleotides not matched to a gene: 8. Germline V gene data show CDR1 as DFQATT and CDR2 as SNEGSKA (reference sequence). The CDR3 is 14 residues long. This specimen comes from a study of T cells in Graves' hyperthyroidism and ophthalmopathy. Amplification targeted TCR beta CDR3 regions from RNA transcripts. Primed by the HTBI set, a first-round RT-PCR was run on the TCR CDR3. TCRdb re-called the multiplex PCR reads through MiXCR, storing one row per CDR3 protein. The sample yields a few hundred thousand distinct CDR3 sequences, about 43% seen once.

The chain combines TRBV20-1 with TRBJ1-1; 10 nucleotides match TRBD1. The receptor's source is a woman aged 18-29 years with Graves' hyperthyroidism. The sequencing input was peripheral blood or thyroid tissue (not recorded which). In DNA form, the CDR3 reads TGCAGTGCAAGGACCGGGACAGGGGCCACTGAAGCTTTCTTT. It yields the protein CSARTGTGATEAFF.